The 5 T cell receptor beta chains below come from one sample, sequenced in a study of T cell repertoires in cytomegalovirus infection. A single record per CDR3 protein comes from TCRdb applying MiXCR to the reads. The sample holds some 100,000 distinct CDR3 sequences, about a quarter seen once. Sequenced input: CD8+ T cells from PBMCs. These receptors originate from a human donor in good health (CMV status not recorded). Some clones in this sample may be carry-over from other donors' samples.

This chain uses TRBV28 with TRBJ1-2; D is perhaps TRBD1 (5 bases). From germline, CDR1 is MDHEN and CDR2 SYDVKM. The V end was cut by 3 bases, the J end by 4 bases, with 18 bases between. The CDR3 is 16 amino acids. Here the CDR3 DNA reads TGTGCCAGCAGTTTTGAGCCCACAGGATCCTTCTATGGCTACACCTTC. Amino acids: CASSFEPTGSFYGYTF.

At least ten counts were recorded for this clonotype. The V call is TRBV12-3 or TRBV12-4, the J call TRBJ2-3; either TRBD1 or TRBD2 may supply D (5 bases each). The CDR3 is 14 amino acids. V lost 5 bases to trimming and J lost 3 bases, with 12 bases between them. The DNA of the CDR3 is TGTGCCAGCAGTGCCCGGGGCATGACAGATACGCAGTATTTT. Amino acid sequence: CASSARGMTDTQYF.

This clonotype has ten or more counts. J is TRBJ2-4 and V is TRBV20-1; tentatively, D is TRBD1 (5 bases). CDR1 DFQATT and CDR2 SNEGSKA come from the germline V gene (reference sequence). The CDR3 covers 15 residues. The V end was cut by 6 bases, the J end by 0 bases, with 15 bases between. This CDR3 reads CSASGAEVAKNIQYF. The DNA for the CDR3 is TGCAGTGCATCTGGGGCCGAGGTAGCCAAAAACATTCAGTACTTC.

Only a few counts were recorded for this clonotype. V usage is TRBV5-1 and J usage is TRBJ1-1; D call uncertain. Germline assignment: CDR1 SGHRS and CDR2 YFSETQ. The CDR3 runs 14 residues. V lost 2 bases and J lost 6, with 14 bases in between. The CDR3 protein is CASSFRQDGAEAFF. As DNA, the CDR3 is TGCGCCAGCAGCTTTCGGCAGGACGGGGCTGAAGCTTTCTTT.

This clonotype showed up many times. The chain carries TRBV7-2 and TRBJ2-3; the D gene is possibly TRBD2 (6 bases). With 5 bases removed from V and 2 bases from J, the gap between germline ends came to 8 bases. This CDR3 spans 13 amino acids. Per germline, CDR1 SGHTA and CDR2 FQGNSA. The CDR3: CASSRGVTDTQYF. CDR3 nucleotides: TGTGCCAGCAGCCGCGGGGTCACAGATACGCAGTATTTT.